The next 30 T cell receptor beta chains were all read from a single sample in a study of persistence of HIV-infected CD4 T cells. This was the immunoSEQ version 4 assay in survey mode. The repertoire was sequenced with immunoSEQ multiplex PCR; TCRdb's copy has only in-frame clones and lacks some. The sample has about 36,000 clones, about 85% seen once. No antigens are known for them. Overlapping HIV-1 Gag 15-mer peptides at approximately 1 ug per peptide per mL were used. CD40L-negative CD69-negative CD45RO-high memory CD4+ T cells were sorted as populations depleted of antigen-responding cells. The sample in question was cultured CD4+ T cells from PBMCs, obtained from a patient who received antiretroviral therapy. The receptors shown here come from an adult with HIV. The donor label of this sample is uncertain.

CDR3 nucleotide sequence: TGTGCCAGTAGTATAGATCATGCCTCTTATTCACCCCTCCACTTT. Translating it yields CASSIDHASYSPLHF. The chain carries TRBV19 and TRBJ1-6; no definite D call. CDR3 length: 15 residues. Trimming removed 0 bases from V and 8 bases from J, with 11 bases in between. Germline V gene lookup returns CDR1 LNHDA and CDR2 SQIVND (reference sequence).

This chain links TRBV3-1 (or the pseudogene TRBV3-2) with TRBJ1-1; no clear D. The V end was cut by 7 bases, the J end by 3 bases, with 12 bases between. Germline CDR1 LGHDT, CDR2 YNNKEL (reference sequence). The CDR3 is made up of 13 amino acids. Here the CDR3 reads CASTGGVDTEAFF. The CDR3 DNA is TGTGCCAGCACAGGAGGTGTGGACACTGAAGCTTTCTTT.

The chain couples TRBV6-1 to TRBJ1-2; the match to TRBD1 covers 9 bases. J was trimmed by 3 bases and V by 0 bases; bases with no gene match: 8. The CDR3 runs to 17 residues. Germline V gives CDR1 MNHNS, CDR2 SASEGT. Here the CDR3 reads CASSEARTGVLDYGYTF. CDR3 bases: TGTGCCAGCAGTGAAGCGAGGACAGGGGTGCTAGACTATGGCTACACCTTC.

This rearrangement joins TRBV5-1 to TRBJ1-6; 9 nucleotides match TRBD1. V shed 4 bases, J shed 7 bases, and the junction held 3 bases outside the gene matches. CDR1 is SGHRS, CDR2 YFSETQ, per germline. This CDR3 has 14 residues. The CDR3 region is CASSGGTGNSPLHF. Here the CDR3 DNA reads TGCGCCAGCAGCGGTGGGACAGGGAATTCACCCCTCCACTTT.

J is TRBJ1-2 and V is TRBV27; D perhaps matches TRBD1 (5 bases). V dropped 0 bases and J dropped 5 bases, with 10 bases sitting between them. Germline CDR1 reads MNHEY; CDR2 reads SMNVEV (reference sequence). CDR3 length equals 14 residues. The chain's CDR3 is CASSLSATDYGYTF. The CDR3 DNA reads TGTGCCAGCAGTTTATCGGCGACAGATTATGGCTACACCTTC.

V usage is TRBV7-9 and J usage is TRBJ2-7, with D unclear. The CDR3 totals 11 residues. CDR1 is SEHNR and CDR2 is FQNEAQ in the germline V gene (reference sequence). V dropped 1 base and J dropped 5 bases, with 3 bases sitting between them. CDR3 region: CASSLGNEQYF. In nucleotides, the CDR3 is TGTGCCAGCAGCTTAGGGAACGAGCAGTACTTC.

This chain joins TRBV5-1 and TRBJ2-3; D is undetermined. V lost 4 bases and J 4 bases, leaving 10 bases between the germline ends. The CDR3 length is 13 residues. Germline CDR1 reads SGHRS; CDR2 reads YFSETQ. The CDR3, as DNA: TGCGCCAGCAGCCCGACTTGGGCAGATACGCAGTATTTT. It is translated as CASSPTWADTQYF.

This chain links TRBV10-3 with TRBJ2-2; 7 positions match TRBD1. The CDR3 runs 14 residues. V was pared by 7 bases and J by 1 base, with 3 bases of the junction left unmatched. Germline V CDR1 and CDR2: ENHRY, SYGVKD. CDR3 DNA: TGTGCCATCATGGGACAGAAGAACACCGGGGAGCTGTTTTTT. Residues: CAIMGQKNTGELFF.

The CDR3 sequence: CASSQPPNTDTQYF. In nucleotides, the CDR3 is TGTGCCAGCAGCCAACCTCCAAACACAGATACGCAGTATTTT. The chain combines TRBV11-2 with TRBJ2-3; D uncertain. This CDR3 comprises 14 residues. Germline CDR1 and CDR2: SGHAT and FQNNGV. V dropped 5 bases and J dropped 2 bases, with 11 bases sitting between them.

This rearrangement joins TRBV10-3 to TRBJ1-1, with D uncertain. CDR1 is ENHRY and CDR2 is SYGVKD in the germline V gene. Deletions cut 0 bases from V and 1 base from J, with 9 bases between. CDR3 length equals 15 residues. Here the CDR3 DNA reads TGTGCCATCAGTGAGTCAGGATTGGGGAACACTGAAGCTTTCTTT. The encoded protein is CAISESGLGNTEAFF.

The J gene is TRBJ2-1, the V gene TRBV2; D may be TRBD1 or TRBD2 (5 bases each). Trimming removed 2 bases at V and 2 bases at J, with 13 bases between. CDR1 is SNHLY and CDR2 is FYNNEI in the germline V gene. The CDR3 runs 16 residues. The CDR3 DNA reads TGTGCCAGCAGTGAACAGGTGGGGGTGGCCTACAATGAGCAGTTCTTC. This gives the protein CASSEQVGVAYNEQFF.

A note on this clone: This clone may be a read error of a much larger clone one base away. The chain has TRBV28 and TRBJ1-1; D call uncertain. CDR1 and CDR2 (germline): MDHEN, SYDVKM. Trimming stripped 6 bases from V and 0 bases from J, with 2 bases between. CDR3 length equals 11 residues. The CDR3 region has the DNA TGTGCCAGCAGGATGAACACTGAAGCTTTCTTT. It yields the protein CASRMNTEAFF. Together with reference TRBV28 and TRBJ1-1, the CDR3 gives the full variable domain: DVKVTQSSRYLVKRTGEKVFLECVQDMDHENMFWYRQDPGLGLRLIYFSYDVKMKEKGDIPEGYSVSREKKERFSLILESASTNQTSMYLCASRMNTEAFFGQGTRLTVV.

V and J are TRBV7-6 and TRBJ2-2; no clear D gene. Germline CDR1 SGHVS, CDR2 FNYEAQ. The ends were cut back, 7 bases at V and 4 bases at J, with 16 bases in the middle. This CDR3 region has 15 residues. The CDR3 nucleotides read TGTGCCAGCACCCCAGCCGTAGGTAGCACCGGGGAGCTGTTTTTT. Encoded protein: CASTPAVGSTGELFF.

This chain joins TRBV18 and TRBJ2-7; 14 bases line up with TRBD2. CDR1 is KGHSH, CDR2 LQKENI, per germline. V was clipped by 4 bases and J by 1 base; unmatched bases: 0. The CDR3 runs to 15 residues. The CDR3 coding sequence is TGTGCCAGCTCACGGACTAGCGGGGGGTCCTACGAGCAGTACTTC. Protein: CASSRTSGGSYEQYF.

The V and J genes are TRBV10-3 and TRBJ2-3; D not resolved. The V gene lost 5 bases and the J gene lost 8 bases, with 14 bases spanning the gap. The CDR3 totals 13 residues. CDR1 ENHRY and CDR2 SYGVKD come from the germline V gene. The CDR3 region is CAISNEFSGTQYF. CDR3 DNA: TGTGCCATCAGTAACGAATTTTCCGGTACGCAGTATTTT.

This chain connects TRBV6-2 or TRBV6-3 to TRBJ1-2; D possibly corresponds to TRBD1 (6 bases). The CDR3 length is 14 residues. In germline, CDR1 is MNHEY, CDR2 SVGEGT. The germline V and J ends were trimmed by 2 bases and 7 bases, with 14 bases remaining between them. The CDR3 coding sequence is TGTGCCAGCAGTTACACTCGGGACACCTCTGGCTACACCTTC. Its protein is CASSYTRDTSGYTF.

The CDR3 DNA is TGTGCCAGCAGCTTAGTAGCGGGGGGGCGAAATGAGCAGTTCTTC. Protein sequence: CASSLVAGGRNEQFF. This chain links TRBV7-7 with TRBJ2-1, with 11 positions matching TRBD2. V lost 1 base to trimming and J lost 7 bases; unmatched junction nucleotides: 3. Germline lookup yields CDR1 SSHAT and CDR2 FNYEAQ (reference sequence). This CDR3 is 15 amino acids long.

About this clone: Relative to the germline gene, one junction end is altered; a read error may explain this. The gene calls are TRBV5-1 and TRBJ2-5; maybe TRBD2 (5 bases). The CDR3 has 13 amino acids. Per germline, CDR1 SGHRS and CDR2 YFSETQ. The CDR3 DNA reads TGCGCCAGCAGATTGGAGGTCCAAGAGACCCAGTACTTC. The encoded protein is CASRLEVQETQYF.

The chain joins TRBV3-1 (or the pseudogene TRBV3-2) to TRBJ2-3; weak D call: TRBD2 (7 bases). Germline lookup yields CDR1 LGHDT and CDR2 YNNKEL (reference sequence). Trimming took off 4 bases at V and 14 bases at J, with 19 bases between the two ends. This CDR3 comprises 13 residues. For the CDR3, the DNA is TGTGCCAGCAGCCCACCCCGCGGGGGCCCCAGGTATTTT. Translating gives CASSPPRGGPRYF.

The chain carries TRBV28 and TRBJ2-7; 9 nucleotides match TRBD1. Losses at the gene ends were 7 bases for V and 0 bases for J; bases not matched to a gene: 7. This CDR3 has 15 residues. Per the germline V gene, CDR1 is MDHEN and CDR2 is SYDVKM. As DNA, the CDR3 is TGTGCCAGCAAGGGACAGGGAAGGGGCTCCTACGAGCAGTACTTC. The encoded protein is CASKGQGRGSYEQYF. Full variable domain (remainder filled in from reference TRBV28 and TRBJ2-7): DVKVTQSSRYLVKRTGEKVFLECVQDMDHENMFWYRQDPGLGLRLIYFSYDVKMKEKGDIPEGYSVSREKKERFSLILESASTNQTSMYLCASKGQGRGSYEQYFGPGTRLTVT.

CDR3 DNA sequence: TGCAGCGTTGATGTTGCGGGGGAGTATGATGGCTACACCTTC. This encodes CSVDVAGEYDGYTF. The rearrangement links TRBV29-1 to TRBJ1-2; D is possibly TRBD1 (5 bases). The CDR3 runs to 14 residues. The germline V and J ends were trimmed by 3 bases and 6 bases, with 17 bases remaining between them. Germline-derived CDR1 and CDR2 are SQVTM and ANQGSEA.

The chain employs TRBV18 and TRBJ1-1; D is possibly TRBD1 (5 bases). Germline V gene data show CDR1 as KGHSH and CDR2 as LQKENI. There are 13 residues in the CDR3. V was cut by 4 bases and J by 7 bases, with 13 bases left in between. As DNA, the CDR3 is TGTGCCAGCTCACAACTCGACAGAAGTGAAGCTTTCTTT. Protein: CASSQLDRSEAFF.

The chain joins TRBV5-1 to TRBJ1-4, with TRBD1 matching 8 bases. Unmatched junction bases numbered 2, after V lost 3 bases and J lost 4 bases. CDR3 length: 14 amino acids. Germline assignment: CDR1 SGHRS and CDR2 YFSETQ. CDR3 amino acids: CASSSGQGNEKLFF. CDR3 nucleotide sequence: TGCGCCAGCAGCTCAGGACAGGGTAATGAAAAACTGTTTTTT.

J is TRBJ1-5 and V is TRBV5-1; no firm D call. The CDR3 length is 13 residues. Trimming removed 4 bases from V and 6 bases from J, with 11 bases in between. Germline assignment: CDR1 SGHRS and CDR2 YFSETQ. The CDR3, as DNA: TGCGCCAGCAGCCTAAGAGAGGGTCAGCCCCAGCATTTT. This sequence encodes CASSLREGQPQHF.

The chain recombines TRBV2 with TRBJ2-3; D not certain. V dropped 7 bases and J dropped 4 bases, with 12 bases sitting between them. The germline V gene encodes CDR1 SNHLY and CDR2 FYNNEI. The CDR3 loop spans 13 amino acids. Here the CDR3 reads CASTTASPDTQYF. In DNA form, the CDR3 reads TGTGCCAGCACTACCGCAAGCCCAGATACGCAGTATTTT.

The chain uses TRBV2 and TRBJ2-2; D is unclear. The CDR3 sequence is 13 residues long. Germline CDR1 reads SNHLY; CDR2 reads FYNNEI. The V gene lost 11 bases and the J gene lost 4 bases, with 14 bases spanning the gap. The CDR3 loop reads CASSSRGTGELFF. The CDR3 bases are TGTGCCTCGAGCTCCCGCGGCACCGGGGAGCTGTTTTTT.

This clone is a singleton in its sample. The J gene is TRBJ1-5, the V gene TRBV5-5, with a weak D call TRBD1 (5 bases). Trimming pared 0 bases from V and 3 bases from J, leaving 13 bases between. The CDR3 has 16 residues. CDR1 SGHKS and CDR2 YYEKEE come from the germline V gene (reference sequence). DNA for the CDR3: TGTGCCAGCAGCTTGGCCATCAGGGAGTTCAATCAGCCCCAGCATTTT. Protein: CASSLAIREFNQPQHF. Together with reference TRBV5-5 and TRBJ1-5, the CDR3 gives the full variable domain: DAGVTQSPTHLIKTRGQQVTLRCSPISGHKSVSWYQQVLGQGPQFIFQYYEKEERGRGNFPDRFSARQFPNYSSELNVNALLLGDSALYLCASSLAIREFNQPQHFGDGTRLSIL.

The chain links TRBV28 to TRBJ1-2; D is undetermined. Trimming removed 2 bases from V and 2 bases from J, with 6 bases in between. Germline lookup yields CDR1 MDHEN and CDR2 SYDVKM. The CDR3 spans 13 residues. CDR3 coding DNA: TGTGCCAGCAGTTTAGTGGAAAACTATGGCTACACCTTC. Translated, it gives CASSLVENYGYTF.

This chain uses TRBV6-2 or TRBV6-3 with TRBJ1-3; D not resolved. The length of the CDR3 is 13 residues. The V gene's germline CDR1 is MNHEY and CDR2 SVGEGT. V lost 4 bases to trimming and J lost 0 bases, with 4 bases between them. CDR3 DNA: TGTGCCAGCAGTTTCCGCTCTGGAAACACCATATATTTT. Translating gives CASSFRSGNTIYF.

V is TRBV27 and J is TRBJ2-3, with 10 bases matching TRBD2. The CDR3 totals 19 residues. J gave up 2 bases and V 0 bases, and 11 bases lay outside the gene matches. CDR1 is MNHEY, CDR2 SMNVEV, per germline (reference sequence). The CDR3 DNA reads as TGTGCCAGCAGTTTATCGACCTGGACTAGCGGCAATTACACAGATACGCAGTATTTT. This codes for CASSLSTWTSGNYTDTQYF.